This T cell receptor beta chain stems from a study of blood T cell repertoires in COVID-19. For the study at large: The study drew acute and convalescent COVID-19 samples from the United States, Italy and Spain.

The CDR3 is made up of 16 amino acids. V was clipped by 1 base and J by 0 bases, with 10 bases between them. The germline gives CDR1 MNHNS, CDR2 SASEGT. Clones were read by immunoSEQ multiplex PCR, and TCRdb kept only the in-frame ones, dropping some. This sample has some 80,000 clones, with roughly 80% found just once. This receptor was identified in a woman aged 40 to 49 with active or convalescent COVID-19. The chain uses TRBV6-1 and TRBJ2-1; no firm D call. Sequencing was carried out using peripheral blood. The chain's CDR3 is CASSEDLPSSYNEQFF. In DNA, the CDR3 is TGTGCCAGCAGTGAAGATCTCCCGAGCTCCTACAATGAGCAGTTCTTC.